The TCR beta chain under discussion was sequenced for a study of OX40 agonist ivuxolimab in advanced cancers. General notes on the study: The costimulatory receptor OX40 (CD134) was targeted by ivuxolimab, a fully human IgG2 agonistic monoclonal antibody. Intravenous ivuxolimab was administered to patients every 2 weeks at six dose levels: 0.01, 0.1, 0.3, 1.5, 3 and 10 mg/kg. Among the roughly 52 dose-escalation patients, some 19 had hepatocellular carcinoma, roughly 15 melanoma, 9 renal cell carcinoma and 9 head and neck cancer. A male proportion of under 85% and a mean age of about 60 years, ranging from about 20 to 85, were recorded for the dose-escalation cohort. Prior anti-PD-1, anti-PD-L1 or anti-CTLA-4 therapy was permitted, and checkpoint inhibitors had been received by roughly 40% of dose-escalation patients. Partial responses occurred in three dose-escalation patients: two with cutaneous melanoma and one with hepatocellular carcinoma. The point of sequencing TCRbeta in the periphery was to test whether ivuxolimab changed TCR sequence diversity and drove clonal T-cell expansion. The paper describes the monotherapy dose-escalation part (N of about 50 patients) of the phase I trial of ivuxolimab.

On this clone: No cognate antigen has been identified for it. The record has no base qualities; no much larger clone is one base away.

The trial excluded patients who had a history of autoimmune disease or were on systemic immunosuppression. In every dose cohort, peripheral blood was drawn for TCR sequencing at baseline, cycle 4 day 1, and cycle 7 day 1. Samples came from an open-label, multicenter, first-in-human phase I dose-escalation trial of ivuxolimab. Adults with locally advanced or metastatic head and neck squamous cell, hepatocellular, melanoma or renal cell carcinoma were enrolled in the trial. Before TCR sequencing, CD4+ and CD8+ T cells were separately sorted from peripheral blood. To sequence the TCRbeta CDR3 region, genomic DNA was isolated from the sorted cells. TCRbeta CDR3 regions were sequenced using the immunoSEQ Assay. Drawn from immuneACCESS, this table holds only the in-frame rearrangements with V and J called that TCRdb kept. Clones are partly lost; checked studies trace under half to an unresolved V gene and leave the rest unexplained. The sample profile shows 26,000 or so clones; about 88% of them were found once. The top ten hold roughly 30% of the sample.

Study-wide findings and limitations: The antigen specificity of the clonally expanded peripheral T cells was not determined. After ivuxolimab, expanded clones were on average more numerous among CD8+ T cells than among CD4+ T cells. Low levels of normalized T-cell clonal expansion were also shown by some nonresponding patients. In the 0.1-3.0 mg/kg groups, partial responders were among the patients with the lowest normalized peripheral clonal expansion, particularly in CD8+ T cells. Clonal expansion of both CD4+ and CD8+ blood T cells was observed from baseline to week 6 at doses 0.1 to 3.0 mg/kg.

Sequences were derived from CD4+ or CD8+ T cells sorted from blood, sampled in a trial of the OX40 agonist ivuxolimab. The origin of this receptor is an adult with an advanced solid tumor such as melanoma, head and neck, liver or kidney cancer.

The DNA is TGTGCCAGCAGTTTAGTCCAGGGGATAGTCCACGAGCAGTACTTC. It translates to CASSLVQGIVHEQYF. The rearrangement joined TRBV27 to TRBJ2-7, with TRBD1 tentatively as D gene (6 bases match). Spanning cysteine to phenylalanine, the CDR3 consists of 15 amino acids. Just the 45-base CDR3 DNA is kept, in frame starting at base 1. V is shortened by 2 bases, J by 5 bases, and the region joining them spans 16 bases. CDR1 and CDR2, looked up from the germline V gene (reference sequence), are MNHEY and SMNVEV.